The 32 T cell receptor beta chains presented below share a single source sample, sequenced in a study of cytomegalovirus exposure and HLA in healthy donors. PCR was performed using 60 Vbeta and 13 Jbeta primers. The repertoire was sequenced with immunoSEQ multiplex PCR; TCRdb's copy has only in-frame clones and lacks some. This sample has nearly 200,000 clones, with roughly 81% found just once. Sequences were obtained from PBMCs. These receptors originate from a woman aged 30 to 39 in good health and CMV-seropositive.

This chain joins TRBV5-1 and TRBJ2-3; perhaps TRBD2 as D (6 bases). This CDR3 is built from 15 residues. Germline CDR1 SGHRS, CDR2 YFSETQ. V was trimmed by 2 bases and J by 6 bases, leaving 16 bases between them. The CDR3 nucleotides read TGCGCCAGCAGCTTACCGACTGGGACTCAGGATACGCAGTATTTT. Its protein is CASSLPTGTQDTQYF.

Comment on this clone: Other nucleotide sequences from this sample produce the same CDR3. The gene calls are TRBV9 and TRBJ2-2; 7 positions match TRBD1. After removal of 4 bases from V and 11 bases from J, the junction contained 8 bases not matched to a gene. The CDR3 loop spans 13 amino acids. Germline CDR1 and CDR2: SGDLS and YYNGEE. The CDR3 region has the DNA TGTGCCAGCAGCCGAATTGACAGGGCCGAGCTGTTTTTT. It encodes CASSRIDRAELFF.

V usage is TRBV5-1 and J usage is TRBJ1-5; D call uncertain. The CDR3 runs 13 residues. Trimming cost V 4 bases and J 5 bases, with 10 bases left between them. Germline CDR1 SGHRS, CDR2 YFSETQ. The DNA of the CDR3 is TGCGCCAGCAGCCCAGGAGGAGATCAGCCCCAGCATTTT. The encoded protein is CASSPGGDQPQHF.

The gene calls are TRBV9 and TRBJ1-4, with D tentatively TRBD1 (6 bases). Germline V lookup: CDR1 SGDLS, CDR2 YYNGEE. This CDR3 has 16 residues. Between the trimmed V and J ends, which lost 0 bases and 3 bases, there was a span of 12 bases. CDR3 sequence (DNA): TGTGCCAGCAGCGTAGACGGGACACGGGCTAATGAAAAACTGTTTTTT. Protein: CASSVDGTRANEKLFF. The full variable domain, rest sourced from reference TRBV9 and TRBJ1-4, is DSGVTQTPKHLITATGQRVTLRCSPRSGDLSVYWYQQSLDQGLQFLIQYYNGEERAKGNILERFSAQQFPDLHSELNLSSLELGDSALYFCASSVDGTRANEKLFFGSGTQLSVL.

This clone was seen a few times. This sequence joins TRBV27 and TRBJ1-4, with 7 bases lining up with TRBD1. Germline values: CDR1 MNHEY, CDR2 SMNVEV (reference sequence). This CDR3 region has 14 residues. V trimming: 7 bases; J trimming: 7 bases; junction bases outside the gene matches: 9. The CDR3 DNA reads as TGTGCCAGCACGGGAACAGGGGTTGGTGAAAAACTGTTTTTT. It is translated as CASTGTGVGEKLFF.

The chain uses TRBV7-2 and TRBJ1-2; 10 bases are a match to TRBD1. The CDR3 runs 14 residues. The V gene end was trimmed by 4 bases and the J gene end by 8 bases; junction bases not matched to a gene: 7. The germline V gene encodes CDR1 SGHTA and CDR2 FQGNSA. CDR3 bases: TGTGCCAGCAGCTCAGACAGGGGGCTTCGGGGCTACACCTTC. Residues: CASSSDRGLRGYTF.

The J gene is TRBJ1-5, the V gene TRBV7-2; D ambiguous. The CDR3 has 17 residues. The V end lost 0 bases, the J end lost 3 bases, and 15 bases lay between the germline ends. The germline V gene encodes CDR1 SGHTA and CDR2 FQGNSA. In DNA, the CDR3 is TGTGCCAGCAGCTTAGCGCTGGGGAGTAGGGTCAATCAGCCCCAGCATTTT. It translates to CASSLALGSRVNQPQHF.

The chain couples TRBV18 to TRBJ1-5; 9 nucleotides agree with TRBD1. Germline V gene sequence: CDR1 KGHSH, CDR2 LQKENI. With V trimmed by 4 bases and J by 6 bases, 4 bases remained unmatched. The CDR3 extends over 14 amino acids. The CDR3: CASSRGTGSQPQHF. The CDR3 DNA reads TGTGCCAGCTCACGGGGGACAGGGTCTCAGCCCCAGCATTTT.

The chain recombines TRBV28 with TRBJ2-2, with D perhaps TRBD1 (6 bases). Trimming took 6 bases from V and 3 from J, leaving 14 bases between them. The CDR3 is 15 amino acids. CDR1 is MDHEN and CDR2 is SYDVKM in the germline V gene. CDR3 protein: CASRSTGKYTGELFF. Here the CDR3 DNA reads TGTGCCAGCAGGTCCACAGGGAAATACACCGGGGAGCTGTTTTTT.

The J gene is TRBJ1-2, the V gene TRBV18, with D hard to call. The V end was cut by 3 bases, the J end by 1 base, with 12 bases between. This CDR3 spans 15 amino acids. Germline CDR1 reads KGHSH; CDR2 reads LQKENI. The CDR3 region is CASSPAPPFNYGYTF. CDR3 sequence (DNA): TGTGCCAGCTCACCGGCCCCACCCTTTAACTATGGCTACACCTTC.

V and J are TRBV30 and TRBJ2-3, with D tentatively TRBD2 (5 bases). The germline V and J ends were trimmed by 1 base and 4 bases, with 24 bases remaining between them. The CDR3 runs to 18 residues. In germline, CDR1 is GTSNPN, CDR2 SVGIG (reference sequence). The CDR3 DNA sequence: TGTGCCTGGAGTGGGATGCCTAGCTTGTGGAAGAACGCAGATACGCAGTATTTT. This codes for CAWSGMPSLWKNADTQYF. The full variable domain, completed using reference TRBV30 and TRBJ2-3, is SQTIHQWPATLVQPVGSPLSLECTVEGTSNPNLYWYRQAAGRGLQLLFYSVGIGQISSEVPQNLSASRPQDRQFILSSKKLLLSDSGFYLCAWSGMPSLWKNADTQYFGPGTRLTVL.

V gene TRBV7-2 combines with J gene TRBJ2-2; 10 nucleotides line up with TRBD1. Germline V CDR1 and CDR2: SGHTA, FQGNSA. Trimming at V came to 5 bases and at J to 3 bases, leaving 6 bases not matched to a gene. This CDR3 is built from 16 residues. In DNA, the CDR3 is TGTGCCAGCAGCCCGACAGGGGGCTTTTACACCGGGGAGCTGTTTTTT. Translated: CASSPTGGFYTGELFF.

This rearrangement joins TRBV25-1 to TRBJ2-3; 7 bases fit TRBD1. V shed 4 bases, J shed 2 bases, and the junction held 6 bases outside the gene matches. The CDR3 loop spans 15 amino acids. CDR1 and CDR2 from the germline V gene are MGHDK and SYGVNS. The CDR3 coding sequence is TGTGCCAGCAGTGGCGGACAGGAGAACACAGATACGCAGTATTTT. It specifies CASSGGQENTDTQYF.

The chain has TRBV7-9 and TRBJ2-7; D might be TRBD2 (6 bases). The V and J ends lost 8 bases and 4 bases respectively, with 15 bases between them. Germline assignment: CDR1 SEHNR and CDR2 FQNEAQ (reference sequence). The length of the CDR3 is 13 residues. The CDR3 region has the DNA TGTGCCAGCGGAGATTGGGGGGTGTACGAGCAGTACTTC. It specifies CASGDWGVYEQYF.

Regarding this clone: Other DNA sequences in this specimen translate into the identical CDR3. The chain couples TRBV5-1 to TRBJ1-1, with D perhaps TRBD1 (6 bases). The V gene lost 4 bases and the J gene lost 1 base, with 8 bases spanning the gap. The CDR3 consists of 13 residues. CDR1 and CDR2 (germline): SGHRS, YFSETQ. The CDR3 coding sequence is TGCGCCAGCAGCGGACAGACGAACACTGAAGCTTTCTTT. Protein: CASSGQTNTEAFF.

The rearrangement links TRBV2 to TRBJ2-1; perhaps TRBD2 as D (6 bases). V was shortened by 8 bases and J by 8 bases, with 16 bases between the two germline ends. CDR1 and CDR2 from the germline V gene are SNHLY and FYNNEI. CDR3 length: 13 amino acids. The DNA for the CDR3 is TGTGCCAGCCTCTCGGGAGTCAAGGATGAGCAGTTCTTC. As protein: CASLSGVKDEQFF.

The V gene is TRBV7-2, the J gene TRBJ1-6; no definite D call. This CDR3 is 16 amino acids long. The V end lost 5 bases, the J end lost 7 bases, and 18 bases lay between the germline ends. CDR1 is SGHTA, CDR2 FQGNSA, per germline. This CDR3 reads CASSPEDRGINSPLHF. In DNA, the CDR3 is TGTGCCAGCAGCCCTGAGGACCGGGGAATCAATTCACCCCTCCACTTT. The full variable domain, rest sourced from reference TRBV7-2 and TRBJ1-6, is GAGVSQSPSNKVTEKGKDVELRCDPISGHTALYWYRQSLGQGLEFLIYFQGNSAPDKSGLPSDRFSAERTGGSVSTLTIQRTQQEDSAVYLCASSPEDRGINSPLHFGNGTRLTVT.

The rearrangement joins TRBV9 to TRBJ2-3, with 8 bases lining up with TRBD2. The germline V gene encodes CDR1 SGDLS and CDR2 YYNGEE. V lost 0 bases and J lost 8; bases outside the gene matches: 5. CDR3 length: 14 residues. For the CDR3, the DNA is TGTGCCAGCAGCGTAGAGATTAGCGGGATTACGCAGTATTTT. It encodes CASSVEISGITQYF.

The genes are TRBV6-6 and TRBJ2-5, with D perhaps TRBD2 (6 bases). V was cut by 4 bases and J by 2 bases, with 14 bases left in between. Per the germline V gene, CDR1 is MNHNY and CDR2 is SVGAGI (reference sequence). The CDR3 covers 15 residues. As DNA, the CDR3 is TGTGCCAGCAGTTTACAGAGCGGGCCTCAAGAGACCCAGTACTTC. Translated: CASSLQSGPQETQYF.

The chain carries TRBV5-4 and TRBJ1-3, with 10 bases identical to TRBD1. J gave up 4 bases and V 4 bases, and 5 bases lay outside the gene matches. This CDR3 is built from 15 residues. Germline CDR1 and CDR2: SGHNT and YYREEE (reference sequence). The CDR3 bases are TGTGCCAGCAGCGGCGGACAGGGGGGAGGAAACACCATATATTTT. This gives the protein CASSGGQGGGNTIYF.

The chain links TRBV15 to TRBJ2-7; 10 bases align to TRBD1. After removal of 1 base from V and 6 bases from J, the junction contained 9 bases not matched to a gene. The CDR3 covers 16 residues. In germline, CDR1 is LNHNV, CDR2 YYDKDF (reference sequence). As DNA, the CDR3 is TGTGCCACCAGCAGAGTTTCGACAGGGGGCGCGGGCGAGCAGTACTTC. It is translated as CATSRVSTGGAGEQYF.

The V and J genes are TRBV14 and TRBJ2-7; D is possibly TRBD2 (6 bases). V was trimmed by 0 bases and J by 11 bases, leaving 14 bases between them. This CDR3 contains 13 residues. Looked up from germline, CDR1 is SGHDN and CDR2 is FVKESK. CDR3 region: CASSQDMAGGKYF. In DNA, the CDR3 is TGTGCCAGCAGCCAAGATATGGCCGGGGGAAAGTACTTC.

This clone was recorded once. This chain uses TRBV6-1 with TRBJ2-5; 12 bases are shared with TRBD2. The CDR3 has 15 residues. V was pared by 4 bases and J by 2 bases, with 2 bases of the junction left unmatched. CDR1 and CDR2 (germline): MNHNS, SASEGT. In DNA, the CDR3 is TGTGCCAGCAGTGCACTAGCGGGAGGACAAGAGACCCAGTACTTC. Its protein product is CASSALAGGQETQYF.

The chain joins TRBV15 to TRBJ1-2; a weak D match, TRBD1 (5 bases). The CDR3 covers 13 residues. Between the trimmed V and J ends, which lost 0 bases and 7 bases, there was a span of 9 bases. Germline-derived CDR1 and CDR2 are LNHNV and YYDKDF (reference sequence). This CDR3 is CATSRDRARGYTF. CDR3 DNA sequence: TGTGCCACCAGCAGAGACAGGGCCCGTGGCTACACCTTC.

The V and J genes are TRBV7-2 and TRBJ1-2; possibly TRBD1 for D (5 bases). Deletions cut 5 bases from V and 7 bases from J, with 11 bases between. The CDR3 runs to 12 residues. Germline lookup yields CDR1 SGHTA and CDR2 FQGNSA. The CDR3 region is CASSTDIRGYTF. Here the CDR3 DNA reads TGTGCCAGCAGCACGGACATCCGTGGCTACACCTTC.

This chain uses TRBV7-3 with TRBJ2-5; 7 bases match TRBD1. V was clipped by 4 bases and J by 2 bases; unmatched bases: 7. The V gene's germline CDR1 is SGHTA and CDR2 FQGTGA. This CDR3 is 15 amino acids long. This chain's CDR3 is CASSSGQAGQETQYF. The DNA for the CDR3 is TGTGCCAGCAGCTCAGGACAGGCAGGACAAGAGACCCAGTACTTC.

V is TRBV19 and J is TRBJ1-6; maybe TRBD1 (6 bases). Germline V lookup: CDR1 LNHDA, CDR2 SQIVND (reference sequence). This CDR3 contains 15 residues. V was cut by 5 bases and J by 5 bases, with 13 bases left in between. The CDR3 loop reads CASSPTQGNNSPLHF. The CDR3 DNA is TGTGCCAGTAGTCCAACTCAGGGGAATAATTCACCCCTCCACTTT.

This sequence joins TRBV6-1 and TRBJ2-3; 12 nucleotides line up with TRBD2. V gave up 5 bases and J gave up 1 base; unmatched junction bases: 1. The germline V gene has CDR1 MNHNS and CDR2 SASEGT. This CDR3 contains 15 residues. The CDR3 bases are TGTGCCAGCAGTTGGACTAGCGGGGGCACAGATACGCAGTATTTT. It is translated as CASSWTSGGTDTQYF.

This chain uses TRBV5-1 with TRBJ1-5, with 9 bases identical to TRBD1. Germline V gene data show CDR1 as SGHRS and CDR2 as YFSETQ. The CDR3 consists of 15 residues. V was clipped by 5 bases and J by 4 bases; unmatched bases: 7. The CDR3 region is CASSKGQGSNQPQHF. CDR3 sequence (DNA): TGCGCCAGCAGTAAAGGACAGGGGAGTAATCAGCCCCAGCATTTT.

The chain employs TRBV2 and TRBJ2-3; a weak D match, TRBD2 (6 bases). V was shortened by 2 bases and J by 2 bases, with 11 bases between the two germline ends. The length of the CDR3 is 15 residues. The germline V gene encodes CDR1 SNHLY and CDR2 FYNNEI. Here the CDR3 DNA reads TGTGCCAGCAGTGAATCGGTAGCGGCCACAGATACGCAGTATTTT. Translating gives CASSESVAATDTQYF.

This sequence joins TRBV30 and TRBJ2-3, with a possible D match to TRBD1 (6 bases). In germline, CDR1 is GTSNPN, CDR2 SVGIG (reference sequence). This CDR3 is 14 amino acids long. Deletions cut 5 bases from V and 3 bases from J, with 15 bases between. For the CDR3, the DNA is TGTGCCTGGGGTATACAGGGTCGGACAGATACGCAGTATTTT. It encodes CAWGIQGRTDTQYF.

The rearrangement uses TRBV7-8 and TRBJ2-1; 12 nucleotides agree with TRBD2. J gave up 0 bases and V 5 bases, and 11 bases lay outside the gene matches. There are 19 residues in the CDR3. Germline V gene sequence: CDR1 SGHVS, CDR2 FQNEAQ. The CDR3 nucleotides are TGTGCCAGCAGCAGAACGGGACTAGCGGGCCTCAGCTCCTACAATGAGCAGTTCTTC. Protein sequence: CASSRTGLAGLSSYNEQFF.